This T cell receptor beta chain was found in a study of T cells after yellow fever vaccination. The CDR3 is 15 residues long. The trim removed 0 bases at V and 5 bases at J, leaving 5 bases unmatched. Germline CDR1 reads SGHAT; CDR2 reads FQNNGV. Overall study results and limits: Reappearing after the booster were most of the clones from primary vaccination (around 95% CD4, 85% to 90% CD8). Relatively few clonotypes were ones that appeared in both CD4 and CD8 compartments. Researchers cautioned that FACS-sorted repertoires could harbor abundant clonotypes contaminating from the bulk population.

It was through 5'RACE template switching that TCR cDNA was made, with a universal primer site and UMIs added. Via MiXCR, TCRdb re-called the 5' RACE reads, giving one row per CDR3 protein. Of a few hundred thousand distinct CDR3 sequences listed, approximately 6.7% are singletons. About this clonotype: The target antigen is unknown.

The clonotype comes from a man aged 25-45 years who received the YFV17D yellow fever vaccine. The chain carries TRBV11-2 and TRBJ2-7; 9 nucleotides agree with TRBD2. This specimen consisted of CD4+ T cells sorted from PBMCs, obtained on the day of the yellow fever booster vaccination. DNA for the CDR3: TGTGCCAGCAGCTTAGAAGCCAGCGGGAGGAACGAGCAGTACTTC. Amino acid sequence: CASSLEASGRNEQYF. Drawing the rest from reference TRBV11-2 and TRBJ2-7, the complete variable domain is EAGVAQSPRYKIIEKRQSVAFWCNPISGHATLYWYQQILGQGPKLLIQFQNNGVVDDSQLPKDRFSAERLKGVDSTLKIQPAKLEDSAVYLCASSLEASGRNEQYFGPGTRLTVT.